This T cell receptor beta chain was profiled in a study of shared clonotypes between healthy human individuals. Germline CDR1 SGHTA, CDR2 FQGNSA. The CDR3 spans 14 residues. With 6 bases removed from V and 2 bases from J, the gap between germline ends came to 8 bases. Sequenced by immunoSEQ multiplex PCR; TCRdb stores in-frame clones only, minus some. The data contain some 2,000,000 clones, roughly 94% of them seen just once; the ten biggest clones take up 0.1% to 0.15%. The rearrangement links TRBV7-2 to TRBJ1-6, with D possibly being TRBD1 (6 bases). The sequence was collected from a man aged 18 to 29 in good health. Sequencing was done on a sample of naive CD4+ T cells sorted from blood. Regarding subset: CD45RA+ positively selected. CDR3 in amino acids: CASRRDTYNSPLHF. For the CDR3, the DNA is TGTGCCAGCAGACGGGACACCTATAATTCACCCCTCCACTTT.